The clone carrying this T cell receptor (beta chain) was counted between two and nine times. Antigen: not known. This record belongs to a study of response to subunit inactivated influenza vaccine. General study points: Few additional T cells are recruited per seasonal influenza vaccination, authors suggested.

TCRdb analysed the RT-PCR reads with MiXCR anew, one entry per CDR3 protein. Of over 150,000 distinct CDR3 sequences in the sample, around 9% are singletons; the top ten hold roughly a tenth. J was trimmed by 5 bases and V by 8 bases; bases with no gene match: 11. The CDR3 is 14 residues long. The chain recombines TRBV12-3 or TRBV12-4 with TRBJ1-2; the match to TRBD1 covers 7 bases. This clonotype originated in a man aged 45-65 years who received an inactivated influenza vaccine. Specimen: non-naive T cells sorted from PBMCs, collected on the day of vaccination. The CDR3 nucleotides are TGTGCCAGCGGGGGAACAGGGGCGGGATATGGCTACACCTTC. Translated: CASGGTGAGYGYTF.